The T cell receptor beta chain described here comes from a study of Graves' ophthalmopathy and Graves' hyperthyroidism. There are many counts of this clonotype. Its target is not known. CDR1 is SNHLY, CDR2 FYNNEI, per germline. The CDR3 is made up of 16 amino acids. J gave up 5 bases and V 2 bases, and 11 bases lay outside the gene matches. Serum thyroxine and TRAb, along with clinical symptoms, thyroid ultrasound and orbital computed tomography, were what diagnosis relied on. As the template, RNA transcripts were used to amplify TCR beta CDR3 regions. First-round RT-PCR employed HTBI primers, with a second-round multiplex PCR after it. TCRdb used MiXCR to reprocess the multiplex PCR reads, holding one entry per CDR3 protein. The sample yields about 600,000 distinct CDR3 sequences, approximately 37% seen once. The study's findings and limits: Researchers report that a 13-signature model separated ophthalmopathy from stable hyperthyroidism, posting around 86% sensitivity and roughly 81% specificity.

The chain joins TRBV2 to TRBJ2-5; 7 bases line up with TRBD1. Sequenced input: peripheral blood or thyroid tissue (not recorded which). This TCR derives from an adult man with Graves' hyperthyroidism. The CDR3 DNA reads as TGTGCCAGCAGTGAAAACGTTGAAGGGGGCGCGGAGACCCAGTACTTC. Translation gives CASSENVEGGAETQYF.